A selection of T cell receptor beta chains follows, all from one sample in a study of T cells after yellow fever vaccination. MiXCR was run by TCRdb on the 5' RACE reads, yielding one entry per CDR3 protein. The sample includes some 350,000 distinct CDR3 sequences, approximately 4.2% of them seen just once. Specimen: PBMCs, collected 5 days after the yellow fever booster vaccination. The receptors were sampled from a man aged 18 to 29 who received the YFV17D yellow fever vaccine. Both conserved end residues are part of each CDR3. A D gene is named only where the DNA matches it firmly. Only some rows state a clone size, as once, few, many or a class for expanded clones.

v_call,cdr3_length,d_call,clone_size,j_call,cdr3_nt,cdr3_aa
TRBV27,15,NA,many,TRBJ1-4,TGTGCCAGCAGTCCTCTGGGGTGGGCTAATGAAAAACTGTTTTTT,CASSPLGWANEKLFF
TRBV7-2,14,NA,few,TRBJ1-5,TGTGCCAGCAGCGTTGCTTATAGCAATCAGCCCCAGCATTTT,CASSVAYSNQPQHF
TRBV4-3,19,TRBD2,few,TRBJ2-1,TGCGCCAGCAGCCAGGATACCCCCGTAGCGGCGGGGGGGTTCAATGAGCAGTTCTTC,CASSQDTPVAAGGFNEQFF
TRBV3-1,16,NA,many,TRBJ1-3,TGTGCCAGCAGCCAAGTTTTTTTCTTCTCTGGAAACACCATATATTTT,CASSQVFFFSGNTIYF
TRBV7-2,16,NA,NA,TRBJ2-3,TGTGCCAGCAGCTTAGCGAAGGAAGCCAAATCAGATACGCAGTATTTT,CASSLAKEAKSDTQYF
TRBV9,16,TRBD2,NA,TRBJ2-1,TGTGCCAGCACCCACGGGGGGGGAATTGGTACCAATGAGCAGTTCTTC,CASTHGGGIGTNEQFF
TRBV6-5,13,TRBD2,few,TRBJ2-7,TGTGCCAGCACCGGCGGGGGGGACTACGAGCAGTACTTC,CASTGGGDYEQYF
TRBV4-1,17,TRBD1,few,TRBJ2-1,TGCGCCAGCAGCCGAGCAGGGGGCGCATTGTCCTACAATGAGCAGTTCTTC,CASSRAGGALSYNEQFF
TRBV5-1,13,NA,many,TRBJ1-1,TGCGCCAGCCGGGCCCTACGGAACACTGAAGCTTTCTTT,CASRALRNTEAFF
TRBV7-9,13,NA,few,TRBJ2-1,TGTGCCAGCAGCTTAGGCCGGCTAAATGAGCAGTTCTTC,CASSLGRLNEQFF
TRBV4-3,14,NA,many,TRBJ2-3,TGCGCCAGCAGCCAAGATTGGGGCACAGATACGCAGTATTTT,CASSQDWGTDTQYF
TRBV28,14,NA,many,TRBJ2-5,TGTGCCAGCAGCGTACAGGGATTTCGGGAGACCCAGTACTTC,CASSVQGFRETQYF
TRBV20-1,12,NA,many,TRBJ2-3,TGCAGTTCGGACCAAGAGCAGGATACGCAGTATTTT,CSSDQEQDTQYF
TRBV5-5,14,NA,many,TRBJ2-2,TGTGCCAGCAGCCCACAGGGGAGGGCCGGGGAGCTGTTTTTT,CASSPQGRAGELFF
TRBV14,14,NA,NA,TRBJ2-1,TGTGCCAGCAGCCAAGATCGGGATATTGATGAGCAGTTCTTC,CASSQDRDIDEQFF
TRBV10-3,11,NA,NA,TRBJ1-2,TGTGCCATCTCAGAAAACTATGGCTACACCTTC,CAISENYGYTF
TRBV7-9,16,NA,few,TRBJ2-3,TGTGCCAGCAGCTTAGATCCGTTATCAAAGGCAGATACGCAGTATTTT,CASSLDPLSKADTQYF
TRBV7-2,14,TRBD2,NA,TRBJ2-3,TGTGCCATCGAGATAGCGGGGGGGCCAGATACGCAGTATTTT,CAIEIAGGPDTQYF
TRBV19,16,NA,NA,TRBJ1-5,TGTGCCAGTAGCCTCGATTCCGCCGGGGGAAAACAGCCCCAGCATTTT,CASSLDSAGGKQPQHF
TRBV24-1,14,NA,few,TRBJ2-2,TGTGCCACCAGTGCGGGGAAAAACACCGGGGAGCTGTTTTTT,CATSAGKNTGELFF
TRBV19,13,TRBD1,NA,TRBJ2-5,TGTGCCAGTAGTCAGACAGGGCTTAAGACCCAGTACTTC,CASSQTGLKTQYF
TRBV4-1,18,TRBD1,NA,TRBJ1-2,TGCGCCAGCAGCCAAGACCCCTGGACAGGGGGCAAAGAGTATGGCTACACCTTC,CASSQDPWTGGKEYGYTF
TRBV4-1,15,NA,NA,TRBJ1-5,TGCGCCAGCAGCCTCGTGTGGGGGGGCAATCAGCCCCAGCATTTT,CASSLVWGGNQPQHF
TRBV5-1,14,NA,many,TRBJ2-1,TGCGCCAGCAGCTCCGGACAGGAGGGGCTTGAGCAGTTCTTC,CASSSGQEGLEQFF
TRBV7-2,16,TRBD2,NA,TRBJ2-1,TGTGCCAGCAGCTCCGGACTAGCGGGGGTGATGGATGAGCAGTTCTTC,CASSSGLAGVMDEQFF
TRBV19,14,NA,once,TRBJ1-2,TGTGCCAGCTCCTATGGGGGCCGGCTTTCCGGCTACACCTTC,CASSYGGRLSGYTF
TRBV7-9,14,TRBD1,few,TRBJ2-5,TGTGCCAGCAGCCCGGGACAGAACAAAGAGACCCAGTACTTC,CASSPGQNKETQYF
TRBV9,18,TRBD1,many,TRBJ2-2,TGTGCCAGCAGCGCCCGATTTGGGACAGGCGGGAACACCGGGGAGCTGTTTTTT,CASSARFGTGGNTGELFF
TRBV15,17,TRBD2,many,TRBJ2-3,TGTGCCACCAGCAGAAAAATAGCGGGGTCACGCACAGATACGCAGTATTTT,CATSRKIAGSRTDTQYF
TRBV6-4,17,NA,NA,TRBJ2-6,TGTGCCAGCAGCCGGGACGGGAAGAGCTCTGGGGCCAACGTCCTGACTTTC,CASSRDGKSSGANVLTF
TRBV4-3,16,TRBD2,NA,TRBJ2-3,TGCGCCAGCAGCCAAGCTCCCGGGGGGGCTGTAGATACGCAGTATTTT,CASSQAPGGAVDTQYF
TRBV11-1,15,NA,NA,TRBJ2-2,TGTGCCAGCAGAAGACAGGCACCGCTCACCGGGGAGCTGTTTTTT,CASRRQAPLTGELFF
TRBV12-3/TRBV12-4,13,NA,many,TRBJ2-1,TGTGCCAGCAGTTTTCGCGTAGACAATGAGCAGTTCTTC,CASSFRVDNEQFF
TRBV6-2/TRBV6-3,14,NA,few,TRBJ1-2,TGTGCCAGCGCAATGACCGGAGGGGCCGGTGGCTACACCTTC,CASAMTGGAGGYTF
TRBV5-1,14,TRBD1,few,TRBJ2-7,TGCGCCAGCAGTTCCGGGACAGGTGTCGACGAGCAGTACTTC,CASSSGTGVDEQYF
TRBV30,12,NA,few,TRBJ1-5,TGTGCCTGGAATGGGGGAAGCCAGCCCCAGCATTTT,CAWNGGSQPQHF
TRBV7-9,14,NA,many,TRBJ2-5,TGTGCCAGCAGCTCGCCACGGGGACCAGAGACCCAGTACTTC,CASSSPRGPETQYF
TRBV7-9,16,NA,NA,TRBJ2-6,TGTGCCAGCAGCTCAGTGCGGGTATCTGGGGCCAACGTCCTGACTTTC,CASSSVRVSGANVLTF
TRBV7-9,13,NA,NA,TRBJ2-5,TGTGCCAGCAGGCGGGGAAGGGGAGAGACCCAGTACTTC,CASRRGRGETQYF
TRBV4-3,16,NA,NA,TRBJ2-2,TGCGCCAGCAGCCAAGAGAGGGGGACGAACACCGGGGAGCTGTTTTTT,CASSQERGTNTGELFF
TRBV5-4,15,TRBD2,NA,TRBJ2-2,TGTGCCAGCAGCTTTACTAGCGGGGGGACCGGGGAGCTGTTTTTT,CASSFTSGGTGELFF
TRBV6-6,14,NA,many,TRBJ2-1,TGTGCCAGCAGTTACTCGACTAATTACAATGAGCAGTTCTTC,CASSYSTNYNEQFF
TRBV20-1,11,NA,few,TRBJ1-1,TGCAGTGCTAGAAGCCTCACTGAAGCTTTCTTT,CSARSLTEAFF
TRBV20-1,16,TRBD1,few,TRBJ2-2,TGCAGTGCTAGAGGTCAATGGCAGGGGGACCCCGGGGAGCTGTTTTTT,CSARGQWQGDPGELFF
TRBV5-4,12,NA,NA,TRBJ1-1,TGTGCCAGCAGCTTGGGTATGGCTGAAGCTTTCTTT,CASSLGMAEAFF
TRBV5-1,15,NA,NA,TRBJ1-3,TGCGCCAGCAGCCCTGTGGGGGACTCTGGAAACACCATATATTTT,CASSPVGDSGNTIYF
TRBV24-1,12,NA,many,TRBJ2-1,TGTGCCACCGGGAAGAAGAACAATGAGCAGTTCTTC,CATGKKNNEQFF
TRBV4-1,16,NA,few,TRBJ1-5,TGCGCCAGCAGCCAAGTCTTAACCGGGCAAGGCCAGCCCCAGCATTTT,CASSQVLTGQGQPQHF
TRBV12-3/TRBV12-4,13,NA,NA,TRBJ2-3,TGTGCCAGCGCCAAGGGAGCTGCAGATACGCAGTATTTT,CASAKGAADTQYF
TRBV24-1,14,NA,few,TRBJ2-2,TGTGCCACCAGTGATTTCCGACGCACCGGGGAGCTGTTTTTT,CATSDFRRTGELFF
TRBV12-3/TRBV12-4,12,NA,few,TRBJ2-3,TGTGCCAGCAGTTTCAGTAAGGATACGCAGTATTTT,CASSFSKDTQYF
TRBV19,11,NA,few,TRBJ1-6,TGTGCCAGGGACTTAAATTCACCCCTCCACTTT,CARDLNSPLHF
TRBV7-2,16,NA,many,TRBJ1-4,TGTGCCAGCAGCTTGAGCCTCGGGGGGGCAGGTGAAAAACTGTTTTTT,CASSLSLGGAGEKLFF
TRBV7-9,17,TRBD1,many,TRBJ1-5,TGTGCCAGCAGCTCCGGACAGGGGAGTTCTAGCAATCAGCCCCAGCATTTT,CASSSGQGSSSNQPQHF
TRBV6-5,13,NA,many,TRBJ2-5,TGTGCCAGCACCAAACTAGCTGGAGAGACCCAGTACTTC,CASTKLAGETQYF
TRBV7-9,16,NA,few,TRBJ1-2,TGTGCCAGCAGCTTAGAAAGGAGAGGACAGACCTATGGCTACACCTTC,CASSLERRGQTYGYTF
TRBV5-1,13,NA,many,TRBJ2-3,TGCGCCAGCAGCTTCGGACAGCCAGATACGCAGTATTTT,CASSFGQPDTQYF
TRBV5-4,20,TRBD2,once,TRBJ2-6,TGTGCCAGCAGCCCCCAGTGGGGTAGCGGGGACCGCTCTGGGGCCAACGTCCTGACTTTC,CASSPQWGSGDRSGANVLTF
TRBV7-6,15,TRBD2,NA,TRBJ2-1,TGTGCCAGCAGCGCGACTAGCGGGGGTGACAATGAGCAGTTCTTC,CASSATSGGDNEQFF
TRBV5-1,15,TRBD1,NA,TRBJ2-2,TGCGCCAGCAGCCAGGGGGCAAGGGACACCGGGGAGCTGTTTTTT,CASSQGARDTGELFF